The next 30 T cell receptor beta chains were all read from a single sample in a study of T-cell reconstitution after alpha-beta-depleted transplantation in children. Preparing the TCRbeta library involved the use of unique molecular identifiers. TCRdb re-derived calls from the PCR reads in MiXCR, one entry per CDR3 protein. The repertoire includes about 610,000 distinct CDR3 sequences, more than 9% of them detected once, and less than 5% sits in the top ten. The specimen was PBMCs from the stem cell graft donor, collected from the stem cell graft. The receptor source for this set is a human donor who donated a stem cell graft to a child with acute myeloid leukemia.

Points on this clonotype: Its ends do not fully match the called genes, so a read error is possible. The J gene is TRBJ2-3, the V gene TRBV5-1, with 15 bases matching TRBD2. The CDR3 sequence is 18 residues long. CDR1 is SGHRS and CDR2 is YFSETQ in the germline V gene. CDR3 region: CASSYMGLAGGSTDTLYF. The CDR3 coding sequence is TGCGCCAGCAGTTATATGGGACTAGCGGGAGGCAGCACAGATACGCTGTATTTT.

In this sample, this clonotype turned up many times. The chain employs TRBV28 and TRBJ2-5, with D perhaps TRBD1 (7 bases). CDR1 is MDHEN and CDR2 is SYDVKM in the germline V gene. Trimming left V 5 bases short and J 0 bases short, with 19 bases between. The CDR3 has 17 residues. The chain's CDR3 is CASSPPQGGVDQETQYF. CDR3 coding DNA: TGTGCCAGCAGTCCGCCCCAGGGGGGCGTGGACCAAGAGACCCAGTACTTC.

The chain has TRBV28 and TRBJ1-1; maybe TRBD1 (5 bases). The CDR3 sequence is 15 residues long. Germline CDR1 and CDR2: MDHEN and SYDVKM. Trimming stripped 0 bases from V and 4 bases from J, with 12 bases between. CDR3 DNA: TGTGCCAGCAGTTTATGGGGGCCTATCGGCACTGAAGCTTTCTTT. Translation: CASSLWGPIGTEAFF.

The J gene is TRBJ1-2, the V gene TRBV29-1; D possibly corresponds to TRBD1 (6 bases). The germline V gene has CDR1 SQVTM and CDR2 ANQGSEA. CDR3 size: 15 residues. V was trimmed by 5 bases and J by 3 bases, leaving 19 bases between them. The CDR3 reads CSVLGGPGSDYGYTF. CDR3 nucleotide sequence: TGCAGCGTTCTGGGGGGGCCTGGTTCGGACTATGGCTACACCTTC. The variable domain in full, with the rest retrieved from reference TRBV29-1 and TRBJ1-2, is SAVISQKPSRDICQRGTSLTIQCQVDSQVTMMFWYRQQPGQSLTLIATANQGSEATYESGFVIDKFPISRPNLTFSTLTVSNMSPEDSSIYLCSVLGGPGSDYGYTFGSGTRLTVV.

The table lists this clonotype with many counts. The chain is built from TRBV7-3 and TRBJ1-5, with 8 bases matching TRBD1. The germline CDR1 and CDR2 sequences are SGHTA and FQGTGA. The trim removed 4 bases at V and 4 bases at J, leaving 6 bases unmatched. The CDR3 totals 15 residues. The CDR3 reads CASSCRQGTNQPQHF. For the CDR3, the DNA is TGTGCCAGCAGCTGCCGACAGGGGACGAATCAGCCCCAGCATTTT. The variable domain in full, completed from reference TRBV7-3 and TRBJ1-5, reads GAGVSQTPSNKVTEKGKYVELRCDPISGHTALYWYRQSLGQGPEFLIYFQGTGAADDSGLPNDRFFAVRPEGSVSTLKIQRTERGDSAVYLCASSCRQGTNQPQHFGDGTRLSIL.

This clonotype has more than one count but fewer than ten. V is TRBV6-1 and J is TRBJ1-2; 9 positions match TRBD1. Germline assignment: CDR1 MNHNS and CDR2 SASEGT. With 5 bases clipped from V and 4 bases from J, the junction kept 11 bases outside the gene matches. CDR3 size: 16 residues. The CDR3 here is CASSRPQGAHGYGYTF. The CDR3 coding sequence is TGTGCCAGCAGTCGCCCACAGGGGGCGCACGGCTATGGCTACACCTTC.

CDR3 region: CSARPLLDNTDTQYF. The CDR3 region has the DNA TGCAGTGCACGGCCCCTCTTGGATAACACAGATACGCAGTATTTT. This chain links TRBV20-1 with TRBJ2-3; D is uncertain. The V end was cut by 6 bases, the J end by 2 bases, with 18 bases between. The CDR3 runs to 15 residues. Germline-derived CDR1 and CDR2 are DFQATT and SNEGSKA (reference sequence).

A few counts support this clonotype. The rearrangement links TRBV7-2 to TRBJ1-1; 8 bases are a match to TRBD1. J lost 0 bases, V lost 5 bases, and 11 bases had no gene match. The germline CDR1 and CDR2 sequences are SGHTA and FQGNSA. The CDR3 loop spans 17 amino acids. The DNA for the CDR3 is TGTGCCAGCAGCCTAATAACAGGGGGGTGGTTGAACACTGAAGCTTTCTTT. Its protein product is CASSLITGGWLNTEAFF. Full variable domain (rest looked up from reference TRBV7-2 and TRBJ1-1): GAGVSQSPSNKVTEKGKDVELRCDPISGHTALYWYRQSLGQGLEFLIYFQGNSAPDKSGLPSDRFSAERTGGSVSTLTIQRTQQEDSAVYLCASSLITGGWLNTEAFFGQGTRLTVV.

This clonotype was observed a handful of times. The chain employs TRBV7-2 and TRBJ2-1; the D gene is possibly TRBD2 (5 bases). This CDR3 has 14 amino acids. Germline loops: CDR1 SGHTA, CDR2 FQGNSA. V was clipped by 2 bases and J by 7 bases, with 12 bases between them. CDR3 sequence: CASSLLRDINEQFF. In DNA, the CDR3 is TGTGCCAGCAGCTTATTGAGGGATATAAATGAGCAGTTCTTC. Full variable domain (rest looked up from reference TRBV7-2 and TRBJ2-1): GAGVSQSPSNKVTEKGKDVELRCDPISGHTALYWYRQSLGQGLEFLIYFQGNSAPDKSGLPSDRFSAERTGGSVSTLTIQRTQQEDSAVYLCASSLLRDINEQFFGPGTRLTVL.

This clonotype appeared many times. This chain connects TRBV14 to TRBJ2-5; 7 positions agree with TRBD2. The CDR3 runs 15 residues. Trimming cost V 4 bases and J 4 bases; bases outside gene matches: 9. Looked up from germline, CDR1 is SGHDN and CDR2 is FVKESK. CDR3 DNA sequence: TGTGCCAGCAGCCCCCGTGGACCGGGAGGAGAGACCCAGTACTTC. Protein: CASSPRGPGGETQYF.

Here the CDR3 reads CSASGTSGPHNEQFF. The CDR3 nucleotides are TGCAGTGCTTCCGGGACTAGCGGGCCCCACAATGAGCAGTTCTTC. This chain links TRBV20-1 with TRBJ2-1, with 12 positions matching TRBD2. Per the germline V gene, CDR1 is DFQATT and CDR2 is SNEGSKA (reference sequence). The CDR3 extends over 15 amino acids. V trimming: 5 bases; J trimming: 5 bases; junction bases outside the gene matches: 7.

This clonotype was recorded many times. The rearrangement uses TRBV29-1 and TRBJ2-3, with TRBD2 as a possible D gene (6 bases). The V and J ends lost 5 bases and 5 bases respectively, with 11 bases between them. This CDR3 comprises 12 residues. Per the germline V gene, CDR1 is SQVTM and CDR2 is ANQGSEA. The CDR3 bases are TGCAGCGTTATGTCGGGAGAAGATACGCAGTATTTT. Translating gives CSVMSGEDTQYF.

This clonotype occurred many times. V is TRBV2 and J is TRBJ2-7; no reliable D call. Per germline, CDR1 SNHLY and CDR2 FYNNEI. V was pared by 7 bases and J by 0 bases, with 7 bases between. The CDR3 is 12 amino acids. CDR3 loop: CASNGNSYEQYF. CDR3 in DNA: TGTGCCAGCAATGGGAACTCCTACGAGCAGTACTTC.

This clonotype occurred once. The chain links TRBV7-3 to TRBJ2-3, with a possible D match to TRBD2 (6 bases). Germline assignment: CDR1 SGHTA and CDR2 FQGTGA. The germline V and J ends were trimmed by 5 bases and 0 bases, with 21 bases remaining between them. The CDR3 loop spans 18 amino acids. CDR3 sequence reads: CASSPKGLASASTDTQYF. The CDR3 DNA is TGTGCCAGCAGCCCTAAAGGCCTAGCGTCCGCTAGCACAGATACGCAGTATTTT.

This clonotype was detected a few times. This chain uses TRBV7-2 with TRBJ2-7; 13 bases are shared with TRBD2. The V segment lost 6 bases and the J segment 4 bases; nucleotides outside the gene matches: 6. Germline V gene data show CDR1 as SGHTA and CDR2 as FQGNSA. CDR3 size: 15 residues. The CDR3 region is CASRSTLAGGYEQYF. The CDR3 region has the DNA TGTGCCAGCAGATCAACACTAGCGGGAGGGTACGAGCAGTACTTC. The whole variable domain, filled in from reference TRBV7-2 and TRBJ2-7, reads GAGVSQSPSNKVTEKGKDVELRCDPISGHTALYWYRQSLGQGLEFLIYFQGNSAPDKSGLPSDRFSAERTGGSVSTLTIQRTQQEDSAVYLCASRSTLAGGYEQYFGPGTRLTVT.

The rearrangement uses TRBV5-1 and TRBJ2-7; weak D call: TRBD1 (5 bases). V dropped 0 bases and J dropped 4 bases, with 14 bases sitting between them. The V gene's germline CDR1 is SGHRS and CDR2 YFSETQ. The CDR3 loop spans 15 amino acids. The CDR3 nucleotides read TGCGCCAGCAGCTTGGCGCCGGTCAGGGAATACGAGCAGTACTTC. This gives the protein CASSLAPVREYEQYF.

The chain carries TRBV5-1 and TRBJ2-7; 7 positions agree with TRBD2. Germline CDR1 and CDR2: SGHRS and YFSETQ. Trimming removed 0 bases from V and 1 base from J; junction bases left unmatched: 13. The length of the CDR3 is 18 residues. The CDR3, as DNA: TGCGCCAGCAGCTTGGCCATTATGTCCACTAGCGCATCCTACGAGCAGTACTTC. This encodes CASSLAIMSTSASYEQYF.

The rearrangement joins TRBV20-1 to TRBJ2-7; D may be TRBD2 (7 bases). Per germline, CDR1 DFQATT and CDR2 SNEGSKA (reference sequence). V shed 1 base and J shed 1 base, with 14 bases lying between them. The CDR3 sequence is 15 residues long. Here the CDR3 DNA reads TGCAGTGCTAGAGGGGGGGGGCGGGTGTCCTACGAGCAGTACTTC. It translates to CSARGGGRVSYEQYF.

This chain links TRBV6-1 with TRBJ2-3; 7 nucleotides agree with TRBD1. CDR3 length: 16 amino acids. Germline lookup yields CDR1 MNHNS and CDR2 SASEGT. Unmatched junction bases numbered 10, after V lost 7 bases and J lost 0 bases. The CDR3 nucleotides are TGTGCCAGCACCTCCGGACAGGATGTTAGCACAGATACGCAGTATTTT. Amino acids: CASTSGQDVSTDTQYF.

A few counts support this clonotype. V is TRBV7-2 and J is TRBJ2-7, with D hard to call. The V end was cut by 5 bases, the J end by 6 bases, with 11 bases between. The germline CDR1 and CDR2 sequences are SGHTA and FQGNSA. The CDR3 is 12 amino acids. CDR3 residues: CASSSYTSEQYF. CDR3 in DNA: TGTGCCAGCAGCAGTTATACTTCCGAGCAGTACTTC.

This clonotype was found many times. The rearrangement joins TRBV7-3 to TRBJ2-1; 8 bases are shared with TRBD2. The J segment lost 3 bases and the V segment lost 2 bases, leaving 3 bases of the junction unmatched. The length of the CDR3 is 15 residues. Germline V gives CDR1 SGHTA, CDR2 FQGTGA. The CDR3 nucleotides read TGTGCCAGCAGCTTAGGACTAGCTCACTACAATGAGCAGTTCTTC. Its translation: CASSLGLAHYNEQFF.

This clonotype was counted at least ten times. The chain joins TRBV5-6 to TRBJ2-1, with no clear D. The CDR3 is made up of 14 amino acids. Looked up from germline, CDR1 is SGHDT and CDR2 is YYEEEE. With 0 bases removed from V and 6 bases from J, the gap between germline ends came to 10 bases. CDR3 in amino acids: CASSLVNAFNEQFF. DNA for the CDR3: TGTGCCAGCAGCTTGGTGAATGCGTTCAATGAGCAGTTCTTC.

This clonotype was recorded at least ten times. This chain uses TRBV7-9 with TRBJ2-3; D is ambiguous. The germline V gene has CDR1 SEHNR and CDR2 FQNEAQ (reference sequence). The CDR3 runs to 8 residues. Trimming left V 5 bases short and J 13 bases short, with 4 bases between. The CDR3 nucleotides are TGTGCCAGCAGCGGGGAGTATTTT. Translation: CASSGEYF.

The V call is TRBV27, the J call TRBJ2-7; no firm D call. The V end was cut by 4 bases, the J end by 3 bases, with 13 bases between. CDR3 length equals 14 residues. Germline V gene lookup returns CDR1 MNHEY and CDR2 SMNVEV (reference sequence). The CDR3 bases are TGTGCCAGCAGTTCGTCTGGGGTTCTCTACGAGCAGTACTTC. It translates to CASSSSGVLYEQYF.

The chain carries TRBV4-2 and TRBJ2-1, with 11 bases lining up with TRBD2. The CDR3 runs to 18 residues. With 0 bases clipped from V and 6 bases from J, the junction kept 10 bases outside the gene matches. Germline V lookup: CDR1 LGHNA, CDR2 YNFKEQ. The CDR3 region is CASSQESLGTSGLNEQFF. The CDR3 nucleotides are TGTGCCAGCAGCCAAGAGAGTCTTGGGACTAGCGGCCTCAATGAGCAGTTCTTC.

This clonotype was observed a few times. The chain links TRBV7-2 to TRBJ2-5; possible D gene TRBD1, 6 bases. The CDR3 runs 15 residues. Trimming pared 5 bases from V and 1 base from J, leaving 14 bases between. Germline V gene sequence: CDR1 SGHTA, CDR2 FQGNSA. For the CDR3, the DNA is TGTGCCAGCAGCACGCGGCAGGGGCTCCAAGAGACCCAGTACTTC. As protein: CASSTRQGLQETQYF.

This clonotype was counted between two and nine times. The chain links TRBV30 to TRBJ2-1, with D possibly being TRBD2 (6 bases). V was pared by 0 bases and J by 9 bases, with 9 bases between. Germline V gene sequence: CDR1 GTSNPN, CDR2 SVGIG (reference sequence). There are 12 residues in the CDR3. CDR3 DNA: TGTGCCTGGAGTGTCGGAGCGGGTGAGCAGTTCTTC. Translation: CAWSVGAGEQFF.

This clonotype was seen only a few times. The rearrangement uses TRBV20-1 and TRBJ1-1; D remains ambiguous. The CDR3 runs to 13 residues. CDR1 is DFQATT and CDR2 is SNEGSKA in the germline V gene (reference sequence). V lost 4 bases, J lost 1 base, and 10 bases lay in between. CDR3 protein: CSAKGGANTEAFF. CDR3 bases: TGCAGTGCTAAAGGAGGTGCGAACACTGAAGCTTTCTTT.

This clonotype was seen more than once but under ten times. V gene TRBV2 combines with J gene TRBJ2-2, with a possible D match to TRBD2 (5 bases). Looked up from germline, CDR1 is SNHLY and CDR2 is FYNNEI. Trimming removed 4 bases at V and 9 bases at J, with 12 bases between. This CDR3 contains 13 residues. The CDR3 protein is CASSANGVRELFF. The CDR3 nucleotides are TGTGCCAGCAGTGCCAACGGGGTCCGGGAGCTGTTTTTT.

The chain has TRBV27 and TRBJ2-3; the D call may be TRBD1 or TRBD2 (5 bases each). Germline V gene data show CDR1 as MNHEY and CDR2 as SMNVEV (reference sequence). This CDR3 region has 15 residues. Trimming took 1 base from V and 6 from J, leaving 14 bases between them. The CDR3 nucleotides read TGTGCCAGCAGTTTATTGGCAGGGTGGAGGGATACGCAGTATTTT. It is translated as CASSLLAGWRDTQYF.